A selection of T cell receptor beta chains follows, all from one sample in a study of blood T cells in healthy people across ages. TCRdb ran MiXCR on the 5' RACE reads and lists one entry per CDR3 protein. The repertoire includes 1.5 million to 1.8 million distinct CDR3 sequences, approximately 39% of them detected once, and over 3.5% sits in the top ten. Sequencing input: blood. The receptors here all came from a woman aged 18-30 years in good health. Each CDR3 is given with its conserved first and last residue. A D gene is named only where the DNA matches it firmly. The size entry is marked missing in some rows and otherwise reads once, few, many or a size class.

j_call clone_size d_call v_call cdr3_nt cdr3_aa
TRBJ2-3 - - TRBV6-2/TRBV6-3 TGTGCCAGCAGTAACAGCGGCGAGAGGGCGCAGTATTTT CASSNSGERAQYF
TRBJ1-4 few TRBD1 TRBV24-1 TGTGCCACCAGTGATTCCGGGACAGGTGATGAAAAACTGTTTTTT CATSDSGTGDEKLFF
TRBJ2-1 few TRBD2 TRBV27 TGTGCCAGCGGGAGGGGCCTCAGGGACAATGAGCAGTTCTTC CASGRGLRDNEQFF
TRBJ1-1 few - TRBV19 TGTGCCAGTAGTATCCGAAGGAACACTGAAGCTTTCTTT CASSIRRNTEAFF
TRBJ2-5 - - TRBV25-1 TGTGCCAGCAGTGAGGAAAGAGGACTAGGGGGAGAGACCCAGTACTTC CASSEERGLGGETQYF
TRBJ1-5 few - TRBV7-9 TGTGCCAGCAGCTTAGACATGATTAATCAGCCCCAGCATTTT CASSLDMINQPQHF
TRBJ2-3 few - TRBV4-2 TGTGCCAGCAGCCAAGAAATTCGGACGATCCGCACAGATACGCAGTATTTT CASSQEIRTIRTDTQYF
TRBJ2-1 - - TRBV6-4 TGTGCCAGCAGTGACTCGAGGGGGGGCCGCGATGAGCAGTTCTTC CASSDSRGGRDEQFF
TRBJ1-1 - - TRBV10-3 TGTGCCATCAGTGAGACGAACCGTTTGACTGAAGCTTTCTTT CAISETNRLTEAFF
TRBJ1-5 - - TRBV6-2/TRBV6-3 TGTGCCAGCAGTTACGTAGGACAGCAGCCCCAGCATTTT CASSYVGQQPQHF
TRBJ2-5 few TRBD2 TRBV9 TGTGCCAGCAGCGTCTCTAGCGGGAGGGCCTCAGAGACCCAGTACTTC CASSVSSGRASETQYF
TRBJ2-7 - TRBD1 TRBV6-2/TRBV6-3 TGTGCCAGCAGTTACGACAGGGCCGTACGCGAGCAGTACTTC CASSYDRAVREQYF
TRBJ2-1 - - TRBV5-5 TGTGCCAGCAGCTTGGAGCTAGTTGGTAATGAGCAGTTCTTC CASSLELVGNEQFF
TRBJ2-1 - TRBD2 TRBV4-1 TGCACCAGCAGCCAAGAAGGGGGGAGAGGGACTAGCGCCTACAATGAGCAGTTCTTC CTSSQEGGRGTSAYNEQFF
TRBJ2-1 few - TRBV11-2 TGTGCCAGCAGCTTTTGGGATGAGCAGTTCTTC CASSFWDEQFF
TRBJ2-2 - TRBD1 TRBV20-1 TGCAGTGCTAGAGAACAGGGGGTTGCCACCGGGGAGCTGTTTTTT CSAREQGVATGELFF
TRBJ2-4 - - TRBV6-2/TRBV6-3 TGTGCCAGCAGACTACGGGGGACAGTCCTACATTTAGCCAAAAACATTCAGTACTTC CASRLRGTVLHLAKNIQYF
TRBJ2-7 - - TRBV21-1 TGCGCCAGCAGCAAAGTGGGACAGGGAGTCTGCGAGCAGTACTTC CASSKVGQGVCEQYF
TRBJ2-7 - TRBD2 TRBV28 TGTGCCAGCAGGCTAGGGGGACTAGCGGGTCCCAGCTCCTACAATGAGCAGTACTTC CASRLGGLAGPSSYNEQYF
TRBJ2-7 few - TRBV20-1 TGCAGTGCTAGAGACAGGGGTCACTACGAGCAGTACTTC CSARDRGHYEQYF
TRBJ2-3 - TRBD2 TRBV28 TGTGCCAGCAACCAACTAGCGGGGGGAGTGACAGATACGCAGTATTTT CASNQLAGGVTDTQYF
TRBJ2-1 few - TRBV7-2 TGTGCCAGCAGCTTAGAAGGGGAGGTTCCGGGTATGAAGCAGTTCTTC CASSLEGEVPGMKQFF
TRBJ2-5 few - TRBV6-2/TRBV6-3 TGTGCCAGCAGTTACTCCTCGTATGGAGAGACCCAGTACTTC CASSYSSYGETQYF
TRBJ1-4 few TRBD1 TRBV7-9 TGTGCCAGCAGCGAAGGACAGGGAGAAAAACTGTTTTTT CASSEGQGEKLFF